One sample yielded the 6 T cell receptor beta chains listed below, sequenced in a study of shared T cell receptors in the human thymus (dated by TCRdb to about 2021). Libraries were constructed by the immunoSEQ multiplex PCR assay. This is the immuneACCESS table as TCRdb keeps it, with only in-frame sequences that have V and J called. A part of the clones is gone; compared with another copy, unresolved V genes explain less than half, and the rest is unexplained. This sample has roughly 700,000 clones in its table, and roughly 90% of those were observed once. The biggest ten clones account for 0.0095% to 0.012% of the sample. These data were also filed under a second study, of human thymus T cells.

What was sequenced was thymocytes. Every receptor here comes from a boy younger than two with a congenital heart defect. Donor details come from another sample of the same person, matched by shared clones.

This sequence joins TRBV5-1 and TRBJ1-4; D perhaps matches TRBD1 (6 bases). Trimming removed 4 bases at V and 7 bases at J, with 14 bases between. CDR3 length: 14 residues. Germline loops: CDR1 SGHRS, CDR2 YFSETQ. The CDR3 bases are TGCGCCAGCAGCCTTCAGGGGAGAGGTGAAAAACTGTTTTTT. It encodes CASSLQGRGEKLFF.

The chain combines TRBV5-1 with TRBJ2-1, with 9 nucleotides matching TRBD1. Trimming took 7 bases from V and 7 from J; bases not matched to a gene: 24. Germline CDR1 SGHRS, CDR2 YFSETQ. The CDR3 runs 19 residues. CDR3 in amino acids: CASSIPGQGSSSTLNEQFF. As DNA, the CDR3 is TGCGCCAGCTCAATACCGGGACAGGGATCCAGTTCCACCTTAAATGAGCAGTTCTTC.

CDR3 region: CASGQGLAVSYEQYF. As DNA, the CDR3 is TGTGCTAGTGGACAGGGACTAGCGGTCTCCTACGAGCAGTACTTC. This rearrangement joins TRBV12-5 to TRBJ2-7, with 11 bases fitting TRBD2. Germline CDR1 and CDR2: LGHNT and FRNRAP. Trimming cost V 6 bases and J 0 bases; bases outside gene matches: 4. CDR3 length: 15 residues.

The genes are TRBV27 and TRBJ2-3; 10 bases are shared with TRBD2. The CDR3 is 19 residues long. V lost 2 bases to trimming and J lost 1 base; unmatched junction nucleotides: 12. The germline V gene encodes CDR1 MNHEY and CDR2 SMNVEV (reference sequence). DNA for the CDR3: TGTGCCAGCAGTTTAAAGGGACTAGCGCGATCTCTCGGCACAGATACGCAGTATTTT. This translates into CASSLKGLARSLGTDTQYF.

The chain uses TRBV11-2 and TRBJ2-3; 9 nucleotides line up with TRBD2. Germline lookup yields CDR1 SGHAT and CDR2 FQNNGV. There are 18 residues in the CDR3. With V trimmed by 2 bases and J by 5 bases, 14 bases remained unmatched. In DNA form, the CDR3 reads TGTGCCAGCAGCTTAAGGGGCATGGCGGGAGGGCCGGGAGATACGCAGTATTTT. Its protein product is CASSLRGMAGGPGDTQYF.

The rearrangement links TRBV29-1 to TRBJ2-7; D uncertain. Per germline, CDR1 SQVTM and CDR2 ANQGSEA. With 4 bases removed from V and 3 bases from J, the gap between germline ends came to 7 bases. This CDR3 region has 11 residues. The CDR3 DNA reads TGCAGCGTTGTGGGCTACTACGAGCAGTACTTC. Its translation is CSVVGYYEQYF.